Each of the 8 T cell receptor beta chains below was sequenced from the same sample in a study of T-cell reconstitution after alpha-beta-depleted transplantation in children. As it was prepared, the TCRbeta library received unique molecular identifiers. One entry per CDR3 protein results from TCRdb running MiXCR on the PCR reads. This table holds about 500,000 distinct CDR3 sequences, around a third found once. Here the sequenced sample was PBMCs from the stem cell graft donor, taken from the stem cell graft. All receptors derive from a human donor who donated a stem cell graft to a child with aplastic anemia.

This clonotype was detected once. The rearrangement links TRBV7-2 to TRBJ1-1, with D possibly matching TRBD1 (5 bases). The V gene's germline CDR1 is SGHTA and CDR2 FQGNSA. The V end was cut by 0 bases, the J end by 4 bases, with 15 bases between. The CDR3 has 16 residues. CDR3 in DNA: TGTGCCAGCAGCTTAGCGGGGGGGGATCTTGGCACTGAAGCTTTCTTT. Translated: CASSLAGGDLGTEAFF.

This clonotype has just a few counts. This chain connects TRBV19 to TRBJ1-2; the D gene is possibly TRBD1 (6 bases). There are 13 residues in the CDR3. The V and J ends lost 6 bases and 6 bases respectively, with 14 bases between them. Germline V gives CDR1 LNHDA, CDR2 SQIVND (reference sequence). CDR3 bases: TGTGCCAGTAGCCGTACAGGGCCTAATGGCTACACCTTC. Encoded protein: CASSRTGPNGYTF.

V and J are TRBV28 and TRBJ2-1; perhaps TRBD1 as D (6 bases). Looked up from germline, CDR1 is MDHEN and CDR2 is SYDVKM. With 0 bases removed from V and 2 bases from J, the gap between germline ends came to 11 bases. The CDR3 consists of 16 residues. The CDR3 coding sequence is TGTGCCAGCAGTTTATGGGGGGCCAGCACCTACAATGAGCAGTTCTTC. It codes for CASSLWGASTYNEQFF.

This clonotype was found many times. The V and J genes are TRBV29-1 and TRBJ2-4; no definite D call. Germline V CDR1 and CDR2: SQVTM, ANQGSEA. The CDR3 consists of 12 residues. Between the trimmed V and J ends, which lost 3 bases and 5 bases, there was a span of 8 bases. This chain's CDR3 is CSVDGGENIQYF. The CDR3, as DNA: TGCAGCGTTGACGGTGGGGAAAACATTCAGTACTTC.

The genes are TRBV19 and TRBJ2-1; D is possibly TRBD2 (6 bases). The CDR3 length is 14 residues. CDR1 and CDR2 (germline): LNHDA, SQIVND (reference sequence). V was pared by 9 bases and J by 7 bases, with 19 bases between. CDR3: CASSARLVQNEQFF. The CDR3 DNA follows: TGTGCCAGCAGTGCGAGACTAGTACAAAATGAGCAGTTCTTC.

This CDR3 reads CASSLVGAREGLNEQFF. The CDR3 DNA follows: TGTGCCAGCAGTTTAGTCGGTGCGCGGGAGGGTTTGAATGAGCAGTTCTTC. The chain carries TRBV12-3 or TRBV12-4 and TRBJ2-1, with TRBD2 matching over 9 bases. The CDR3 consists of 17 residues. The J segment lost 7 bases and the V segment lost 1 base, leaving 11 bases of the junction unmatched.

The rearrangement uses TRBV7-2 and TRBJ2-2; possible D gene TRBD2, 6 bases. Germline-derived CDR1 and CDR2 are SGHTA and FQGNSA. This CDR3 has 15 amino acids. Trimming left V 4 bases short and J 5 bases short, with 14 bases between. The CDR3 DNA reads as TGTGCCAGCAGCTCCCGGAGGGCCGGGACCGGGGAGCTGTTTTTT. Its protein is CASSSRRAGTGELFF.

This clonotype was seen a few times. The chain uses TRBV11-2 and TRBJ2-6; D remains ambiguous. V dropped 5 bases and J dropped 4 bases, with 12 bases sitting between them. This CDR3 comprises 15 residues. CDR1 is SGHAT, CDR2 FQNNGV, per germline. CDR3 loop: CASSRRPDGANVLTF. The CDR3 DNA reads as TGTGCCAGCAGCCGGCGACCCGACGGGGCCAACGTCCTGACTTTC. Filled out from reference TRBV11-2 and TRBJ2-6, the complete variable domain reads EAGVAQSPRYKIIEKRQSVAFWCNPISGHATLYWYQQILGQGPKLLIQFQNNGVVDDSQLPKDRFSAERLKGVDSTLKIQPAKLEDSAVYLCASSRRPDGANVLTFGAGSRLTVL.